The 23 T cell receptor beta chains reported below all come from one sample, sequenced in a study of memory CD4+ T cells and cytomegalovirus serostatus. Single viable CD3+CD4+CD8-CD45RO+ cells were sorted as the memory CD4+ T cells. Measured with immunoSEQ multiplex PCR; TCRdb has only the in-frame clones, and not every one. The sample has 80,000 to 100,000 clones, roughly 80% seen once. Sequencing used memory CD4+ T cells from blood. Source of these receptors: an adult in good health and CMV-seropositive.

This chain joins TRBV18 and TRBJ2-1; 7 nucleotides align to TRBD2. Germline lookup yields CDR1 KGHSH and CDR2 LQKENI. This CDR3 spans 14 amino acids. The trim removed 0 bases at V and 6 bases at J, leaving 2 bases unmatched. The CDR3 reads CASSPPGGANEQFF. The CDR3 nucleotides read TGTGCCAGCTCACCACCGGGAGGGGCCAATGAGCAGTTCTTC.

This chain links TRBV11-2 with TRBJ2-2; 11 bases match TRBD2. The CDR3 loop spans 16 amino acids. Losses at the gene ends were 4 bases for V and 5 bases for J; bases not matched to a gene: 6. Germline loops: CDR1 SGHAT, CDR2 FQNNGV. The CDR3 nucleotides read TGTGCCAGCAGCTCTGTGACTAGCGGGAAGACCGGGGAGCTGTTTTTT. Translation gives CASSSVTSGKTGELFF.

V is TRBV28 and J is TRBJ1-4; a possible D gene is TRBD1 (6 bases). The germline gives CDR1 MDHEN, CDR2 SYDVKM. The CDR3 is 14 amino acids. Trimming took off 7 bases at V and 8 bases at J, with 17 bases between the two ends. The CDR3 is CASISGGTEEKLFF. In DNA form, the CDR3 reads TGTGCCAGCATATCGGGGGGCACGGAGGAAAAACTGTTTTTT. Drawing the rest from reference TRBV28 and TRBJ1-4, the complete variable domain is DVKVTQSSRYLVKRTGEKVFLECVQDMDHENMFWYRQDPGLGLRLIYFSYDVKMKEKGDIPEGYSVSREKKERFSLILESASTNQTSMYLCASISGGTEEKLFFGSGTQLSVL.

This clone was seen only once. The V and J genes are TRBV2 and TRBJ2-1; D unclear. The CDR3 has 16 residues. V was clipped by 2 bases and J by 4 bases, with 15 bases between them. The germline CDR1 and CDR2 sequences are SNHLY and FYNNEI. The CDR3 coding sequence is TGTGCCAGCAGTGAATCGTGGTCAACCGGATACAATGAGCAGTTCTTC. Protein: CASSESWSTGYNEQFF.

The chain uses TRBV29-1 and TRBJ1-2; tentative D call: TRBD1 (5 bases). In germline, CDR1 is SQVTM, CDR2 ANQGSEA. The CDR3 is made up of 14 amino acids. Trimming pared 4 bases from V and 4 bases from J, leaving 16 bases between. CDR3 sequence reads: CSVVPRGRGYGYTF. CDR3 bases: TGCAGCGTTGTCCCCCGCGGGAGGGGCTATGGCTACACCTTC.

This chain links TRBV11-2 with TRBJ2-2, with 12 bases matching TRBD2. V gave up 0 bases and J gave up 6 bases; unmatched junction bases: 11. CDR1 and CDR2 from the germline V gene are SGHAT and FQNNGV. The CDR3 totals 19 residues. This chain's CDR3 is CASSLDRPMLAGGPGELFF. As DNA, the CDR3 is TGTGCCAGCAGCTTAGATCGGCCCATGCTAGCGGGAGGGCCCGGGGAGCTGTTTTTT. Supplemented by reference TRBV11-2 and TRBJ2-2, the full variable domain reads EAGVAQSPRYKIIEKRQSVAFWCNPISGHATLYWYQQILGQGPKLLIQFQNNGVVDDSQLPKDRFSAERLKGVDSTLKIQPAKLEDSAVYLCASSLDRPMLAGGPGELFFGEGSRLTVL.

In this sample, this clone turned up once. The genes are TRBV28 and TRBJ2-3, with D possibly being TRBD2 (6 bases). The CDR3 loop spans 17 amino acids. CDR1 MDHEN and CDR2 SYDVKM come from the germline V gene. V dropped 7 bases and J dropped 4 bases, with 24 bases sitting between them. The CDR3: CASIPTEGRKGADTQYF. As DNA, the CDR3 is TGTGCCAGCATTCCGACGGAGGGGCGAAAGGGCGCAGATACGCAGTATTTT.

This chain joins TRBV18 and TRBJ1-1; D is unresolved. V was clipped by 7 bases and J by 7 bases, with 19 bases between them. The CDR3 is 14 residues long. CDR1 and CDR2 (germline): KGHSH, LQKENI. CDR3 region: CASYSYPLTGEAFF. The CDR3 DNA is TGTGCCAGCTACAGTTATCCTCTAACGGGTGAAGCTTTCTTT.

This clone was seen just once. The chain is built from TRBV5-1 and TRBJ2-5; TRBD1 agrees at 7 bases. Unmatched junction bases numbered 5, after V lost 0 bases and J lost 0 bases. CDR3 size: 16 residues. The germline CDR1 and CDR2 sequences are SGHRS and YFSETQ. DNA for the CDR3: TGCGCCAGCAGCTTGGGACAGGGCCTTTACCAAGAGACCCAGTACTTC. Its protein product is CASSLGQGLYQETQYF.

The table lists this clone with a few counts. The chain employs TRBV29-1 and TRBJ2-5; D gene uncertain. V shed 4 bases and J shed 0 bases, with 15 bases lying between them. The CDR3 is 15 amino acids. Germline V gene lookup returns CDR1 SQVTM and CDR2 ANQGSEA. CDR3 sequence: CSVGRRPLYQETQYF. CDR3 coding DNA: TGCAGCGTTGGGCGCAGGCCCTTGTACCAAGAGACCCAGTACTTC.

The V and J genes are TRBV28 and TRBJ2-7, with TRBD2 identical over 10 bases. This CDR3 has 14 amino acids. Unmatched junction bases numbered 5, after V lost 5 bases and J lost 4 bases. Germline assignment: CDR1 MDHEN and CDR2 SYDVKM. DNA for the CDR3: TGTGCCAGCAGTATTCCGGGACTAGCGTACGAGCAGTACTTC. This translates into CASSIPGLAYEQYF.

The genes are TRBV4-1 and TRBJ1-5; TRBD1 might be the D (6 bases). CDR1 MGHRA and CDR2 YSYEKL come from the germline V gene. The CDR3 spans 17 residues. Trimming pared 0 bases from V and 2 bases from J, leaving 14 bases between. The CDR3 DNA reads as TGCGCCAGCAGCCAAGATAAGGGGGGCCGGGGCAATCAGCCCCAGCATTTT. Its protein is CASSQDKGGRGNQPQHF.

The gene calls are TRBV7-3 and TRBJ1-5; 9 bases match TRBD1. V lost 5 bases and J lost 2; bases outside the gene matches: 13. Germline V gene sequence: CDR1 SGHTA, CDR2 FQGTGA. CDR3 length equals 18 residues. CDR3 protein: CASSPLWTGEGGNQPQHF. DNA of the CDR3: TGTGCCAGCAGCCCACTTTGGACAGGGGAGGGTGGCAATCAGCCCCAGCATTTT.

V and J are TRBV25-1 and TRBJ2-1, with D perhaps TRBD2 (5 bases). The CDR3 length is 16 residues. V lost 2 bases and J 1 base, leaving 12 bases between the germline ends. Germline V CDR1 and CDR2: MGHDK, SYGVNS. The CDR3 spells CASSEIGSVSYNEQFF. Written as DNA, the CDR3 is TGTGCCAGCAGTGAAATTGGTAGCGTATCCTACAATGAGCAGTTCTTC.

The chain carries TRBV28 and TRBJ1-6; a weak D match, TRBD1 (6 bases). Trimming cost V 5 bases and J 9 bases, with 17 bases left between them. CDR1 MDHEN and CDR2 SYDVKM come from the germline V gene. This CDR3 region has 15 residues. CDR3 coding DNA: TGTGCCAGCAGTACAAGAACCTCAGGGGCTTCACCCCTCCACTTT. Its protein is CASSTRTSGASPLHF.

This CDR3 is CASSLDAGTGAGYTF. CDR3 DNA: TGTGCCAGCAGCTTAGACGCCGGGACAGGGGCTGGCTACACCTTC. This chain links TRBV7-3 with TRBJ1-2, with 10 nucleotides matching TRBD1. This CDR3 is built from 15 residues. V lost 2 bases to trimming and J lost 7 bases; unmatched junction nucleotides: 7. Germline V gene sequence: CDR1 SGHTA, CDR2 FQGTGA.

The gene calls are TRBV7-6 and TRBJ1-3, with D possibly being TRBD1 (5 bases). Trimming pared 1 base from V and 0 bases from J, leaving 13 bases between. Germline V gene lookup returns CDR1 SGHVS and CDR2 FNYEAQ. CDR3 length: 17 residues. CDR3 nucleotides: TGTGCCAGCAGCTTAGTCACAGGAGGAACCTCTGGAAACACCATATATTTT. Translated, it gives CASSLVTGGTSGNTIYF.

The chain has TRBV7-2 and TRBJ1-4; D unresolved. The CDR3 has 15 amino acids. CDR1 SGHTA and CDR2 FQGNSA come from the germline V gene. V gave up 3 bases and J gave up 4 bases, with 12 bases separating them. CDR3 sequence: CASSFGSRVNEKLFF. The CDR3 DNA reads as TGTGCCAGCAGCTTCGGGTCCAGAGTTAATGAAAAACTGTTTTTT.

The chain employs TRBV2 and TRBJ2-3; a weak D match, TRBD2 (5 bases). Per germline, CDR1 SNHLY and CDR2 FYNNEI. This CDR3 has 14 residues. Trimming removed 8 bases from V and 4 bases from J, with 16 bases in between. The CDR3 nucleotides read TGTGCCAGCGACGGGAAGCTGATGGCAGATACGCAGTATTTT. This sequence encodes CASDGKLMADTQYF.

This chain links TRBV18 with TRBJ2-3; 8 nucleotides match TRBD1. The length of the CDR3 is 18 residues. Germline V lookup: CDR1 KGHSH, CDR2 LQKENI. With V trimmed by 3 bases and J by 4 bases, 15 bases remained unmatched. This CDR3 reads CASSPRAGQGQGADTQYF. The CDR3 DNA sequence: TGTGCCAGCTCACCCAGAGCCGGACAGGGTCAAGGGGCAGATACGCAGTATTTT.

The V call is TRBV5-8, the J call TRBJ2-4, with 12 bases fitting TRBD2. CDR3 length equals 16 residues. With V trimmed by 4 bases and J by 5 bases, 7 bases remained unmatched. Germline CDR1 SGHTS, CDR2 YDEGEE. In DNA form, the CDR3 reads TGTGCCAGCAGCCCCTGGACTAGCGGGACAGAAAACATTCAGTACTTC. Its translation is CASSPWTSGTENIQYF.

The V call is TRBV9, the J call TRBJ1-3; tentative D call: TRBD1 (6 bases). Germline CDR1 reads SGDLS; CDR2 reads YYNGEE. Trimming removed 4 bases at V and 7 bases at J, with 18 bases between. The CDR3 extends over 15 amino acids. The CDR3 nucleotides read TGTGCCAGCAGCCCTCAGGGGCTGGAGGCCAACACCATATATTTT. The encoded protein is CASSPQGLEANTIYF. Combining the CDR3 with reference TRBV9 and TRBJ1-3 gives the whole variable domain DSGVTQTPKHLITATGQRVTLRCSPRSGDLSVYWYQQSLDQGLQFLIQYYNGEERAKGNILERFSAQQFPDLHSELNLSSLELGDSALYFCASSPQGLEANTIYFGEGSWLTVV.

Here the CDR3 reads CASSHPGGGQALSGANVLTF. CDR3 bases: TGTGCCAGCAGCCACCCCGGCGGGGGACAGGCCTTATCTGGGGCCAACGTCCTGACTTTC. This chain joins TRBV5-4 and TRBJ2-6; D might be TRBD1 (8 bases). Trimming took 4 bases from V and 1 from J, leaving 24 bases between them. CDR3 length: 20 amino acids. The germline V gene encodes CDR1 SGHNT and CDR2 YYREEE (reference sequence).